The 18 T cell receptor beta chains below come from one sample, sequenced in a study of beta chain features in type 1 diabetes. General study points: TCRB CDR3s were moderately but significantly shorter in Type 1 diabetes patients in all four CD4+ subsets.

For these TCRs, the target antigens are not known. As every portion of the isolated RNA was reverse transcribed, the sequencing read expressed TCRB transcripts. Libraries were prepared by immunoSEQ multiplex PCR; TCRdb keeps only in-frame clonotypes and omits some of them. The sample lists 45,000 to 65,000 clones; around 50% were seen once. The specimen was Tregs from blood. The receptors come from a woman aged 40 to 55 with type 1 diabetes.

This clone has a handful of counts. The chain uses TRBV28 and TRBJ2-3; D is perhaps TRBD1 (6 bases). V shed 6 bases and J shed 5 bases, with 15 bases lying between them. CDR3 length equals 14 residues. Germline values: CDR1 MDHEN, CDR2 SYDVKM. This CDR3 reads CASRRWGRGDTQYF. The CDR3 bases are TGTGCCAGCAGACGATGGGGGCGCGGAGATACGCAGTATTTT.

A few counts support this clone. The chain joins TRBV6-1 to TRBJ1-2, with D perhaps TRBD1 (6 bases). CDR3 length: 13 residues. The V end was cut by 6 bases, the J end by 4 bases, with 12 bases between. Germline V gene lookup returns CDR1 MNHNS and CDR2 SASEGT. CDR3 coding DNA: TGTGCCAGCAGGAGGGCAGGGGCCTATGGCTACACCTTC. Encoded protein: CASRRAGAYGYTF.

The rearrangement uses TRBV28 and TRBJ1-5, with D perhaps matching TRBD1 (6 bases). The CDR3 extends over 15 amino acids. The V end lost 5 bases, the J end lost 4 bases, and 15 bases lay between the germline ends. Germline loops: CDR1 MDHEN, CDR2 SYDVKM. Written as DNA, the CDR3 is TGTGCCAGCAGTCTCTCGGACAGTTATAATCAGCCCCAGCATTTT. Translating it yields CASSLSDSYNQPQHF.

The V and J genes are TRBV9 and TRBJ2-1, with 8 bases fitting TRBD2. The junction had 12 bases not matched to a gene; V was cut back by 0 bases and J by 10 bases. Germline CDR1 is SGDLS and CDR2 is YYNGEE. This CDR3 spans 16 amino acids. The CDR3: CASSVAAQRGLGEQFF. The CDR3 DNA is TGTGCCAGCAGCGTAGCGGCCCAGCGGGGGCTGGGCGAGCAGTTCTTC.

CDR3 DNA: TGCGCCAGCAGCTTTTTGGCGGGGAGCAACAATGAGCAGTTCTTC. Its protein product is CASSFLAGSNNEQFF. The V and J genes are TRBV5-1 and TRBJ2-1; possible D gene TRBD2, 6 bases. Germline lookup yields CDR1 SGHRS and CDR2 YFSETQ. The CDR3 covers 15 residues. Trimming shortened V by 2 bases and J by 5 bases, and 14 bases separated the two germline ends.

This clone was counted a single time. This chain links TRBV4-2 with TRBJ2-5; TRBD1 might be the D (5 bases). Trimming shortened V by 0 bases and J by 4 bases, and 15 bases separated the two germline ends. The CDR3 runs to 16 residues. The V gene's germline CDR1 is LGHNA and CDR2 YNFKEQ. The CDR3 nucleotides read TGTGCCAGCAGCCAAGATCCCAGGGTCCGTGGAGAGACCCAGTACTTC. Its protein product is CASSQDPRVRGETQYF.

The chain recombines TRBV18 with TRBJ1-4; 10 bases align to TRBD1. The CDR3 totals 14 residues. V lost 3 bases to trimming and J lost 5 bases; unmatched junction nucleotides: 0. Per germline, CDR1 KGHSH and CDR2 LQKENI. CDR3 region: CASSPGQGNEKLFF. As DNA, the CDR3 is TGTGCCAGCTCACCGGGACAGGGGAATGAAAAACTGTTTTTT.

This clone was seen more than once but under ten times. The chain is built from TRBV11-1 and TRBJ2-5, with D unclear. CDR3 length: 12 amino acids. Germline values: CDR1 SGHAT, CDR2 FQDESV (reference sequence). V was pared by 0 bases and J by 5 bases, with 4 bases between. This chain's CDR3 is CASSLARETQYF. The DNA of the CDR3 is TGTGCCAGCAGCTTAGCGCGGGAGACCCAGTACTTC.

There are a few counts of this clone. The CDR3 DNA reads as TGCGCCAGCAGCCCCACCGGGACAGACAATGAGCAGTTCTTC. This sequence encodes CASSPTGTDNEQFF. The V gene is TRBV5-1, the J gene TRBJ2-1; 7 bases match TRBD1. With V trimmed by 4 bases and J by 5 bases, 6 bases remained unmatched. The CDR3 has 14 residues. CDR1 is SGHRS, CDR2 YFSETQ, per germline. Based on the CDR3 plus reference TRBV5-1 and TRBJ2-1, the full variable domain is KAGVTQTPRYLIKTRGQQVTLSCSPISGHRSVSWYQQTPGQGLQFLFEYFSETQRNKGNFPGRFSGRQFSNSRSEMNVSTLELGDSALYLCASSPTGTDNEQFFGPGTRLTVL.

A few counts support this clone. The CDR3 nucleotides read TGTGCCAGCAGCCCCAATCCGGGACTAGATGTCGAGCAGTACTTC. Its protein product is CASSPNPGLDVEQYF. The V and J genes are TRBV9 and TRBJ2-7; 8 positions agree with TRBD2. Germline loops: CDR1 SGDLS, CDR2 YYNGEE. The CDR3 contains 15 residues. V gave up 4 bases and J gave up 6 bases; unmatched junction bases: 12.

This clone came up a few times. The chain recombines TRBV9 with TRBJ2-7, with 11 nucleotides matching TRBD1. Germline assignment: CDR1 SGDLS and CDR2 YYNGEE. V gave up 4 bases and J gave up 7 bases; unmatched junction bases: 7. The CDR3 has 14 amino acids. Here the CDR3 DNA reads TGTGCCAGCAGCACAGGACAGGGGGCAAGGGAGCAGTACTTC. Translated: CASSTGQGAREQYF.

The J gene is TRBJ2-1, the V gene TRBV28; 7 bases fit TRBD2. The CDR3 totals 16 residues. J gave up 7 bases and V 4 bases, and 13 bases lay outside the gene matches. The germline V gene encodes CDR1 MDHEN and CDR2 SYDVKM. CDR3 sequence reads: CASSYRITGGGNEQFF. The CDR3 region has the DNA TGTGCCAGCAGTTATCGAATTACGGGGGGAGGTAATGAGCAGTTCTTC.

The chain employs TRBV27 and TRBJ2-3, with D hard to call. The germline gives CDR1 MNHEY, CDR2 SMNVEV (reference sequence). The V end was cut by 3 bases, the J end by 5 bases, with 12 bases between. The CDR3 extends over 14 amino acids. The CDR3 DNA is TGTGCCAGCAGTTTTTGGTTTGCACAAGATACGCAGTATTTT. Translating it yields CASSFWFAQDTQYF.

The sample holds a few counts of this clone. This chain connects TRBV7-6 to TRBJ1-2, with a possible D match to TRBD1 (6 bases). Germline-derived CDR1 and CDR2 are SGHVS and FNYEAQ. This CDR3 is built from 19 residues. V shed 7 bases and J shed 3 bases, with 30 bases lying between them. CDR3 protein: CASTKSGRPDVGAYYGYTF. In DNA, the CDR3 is TGTGCCAGCACCAAAAGCGGCAGGCCTGACGTGGGGGCATACTATGGCTACACCTTC.

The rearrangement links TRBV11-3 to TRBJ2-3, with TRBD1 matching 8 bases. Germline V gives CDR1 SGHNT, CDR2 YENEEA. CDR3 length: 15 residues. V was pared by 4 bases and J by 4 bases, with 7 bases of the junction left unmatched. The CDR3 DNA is TGTGCCAGCAGCTGGAGGACAGGGAGTTCAGATACGCAGTATTTT. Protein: CASSWRTGSSDTQYF. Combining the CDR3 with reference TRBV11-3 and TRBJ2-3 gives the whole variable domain EAGVVQSPRYKIIEKKQPVAFWCNPISGHNTLYWYLQNLGQGPELLIRYENEEAVDDSQLPKDRFSAERLKGVDSTLKIQPAELGDSAVYLCASSWRTGSSDTQYFGPGTRLTVL.

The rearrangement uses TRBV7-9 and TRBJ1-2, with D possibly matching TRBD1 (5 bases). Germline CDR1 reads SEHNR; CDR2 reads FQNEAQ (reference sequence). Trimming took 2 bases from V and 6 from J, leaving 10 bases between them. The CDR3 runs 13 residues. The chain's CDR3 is CASSLQGAHGYTF. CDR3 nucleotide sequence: TGTGCCAGCAGCTTACAGGGCGCGCATGGCTACACCTTC.

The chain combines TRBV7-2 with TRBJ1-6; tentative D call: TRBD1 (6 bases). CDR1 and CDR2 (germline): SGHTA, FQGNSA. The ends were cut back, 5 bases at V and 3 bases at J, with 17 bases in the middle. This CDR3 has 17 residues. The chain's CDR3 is CASSRAREGVYNSPLHF. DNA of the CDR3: TGTGCCAGCAGCCGGGCCAGGGAGGGGGTCTATAATTCACCCCTCCACTTT.

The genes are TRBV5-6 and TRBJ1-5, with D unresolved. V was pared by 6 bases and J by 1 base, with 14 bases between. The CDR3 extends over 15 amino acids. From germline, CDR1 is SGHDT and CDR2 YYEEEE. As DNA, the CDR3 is TGTGCCAGCAACTCGCGGGGTAGAAGCAATCAGCCCCAGCATTTT. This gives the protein CASNSRGRSNQPQHF.